This TCR beta chain appears in the sequencing data of a study of cytomegalovirus exposure and HLA in healthy donors. Of note for this clone: Other nucleotide sequences from this sample produce the same CDR3.

The PCR was carried out with 60 Vbeta primers and 13 Jbeta primers. The method was immunoSEQ multiplex PCR; TCRdb's version includes in-frame clones alone and lacks a portion of them. This repertoire comprises over 75,000 clones; its ten largest clones make up 5.5% to 6.5%. Germline trimming cut 1 base from V and 7 bases from J; bases unmatched to any gene: 5. The CDR3 has 14 amino acids. Per germline, CDR1 SGHDT and CDR2 YYEEEE. The sequence was collected from a girl aged 5-17 years in good health and CMV-seropositive. Sequenced sample: PBMCs. V and J are TRBV5-6 and TRBJ1-5; 7 bases match TRBD1. CDR3 sequence reads: CASSLTGVGQPQHF. The CDR3 DNA reads as TGTGCCAGCAGCTTGACAGGGGTTGGGCAGCCCCAGCATTTT.